These T cell receptor beta chains were read from a single sample in a study of T cells in Graves' hyperthyroidism and ophthalmopathy. Via MiXCR, TCRdb re-called the multiplex PCR reads, giving one row per CDR3 protein. This table has 500,000 to 600,000 distinct CDR3 sequences, 40% to 50% appearing once. Specimen: peripheral blood or thyroid tissue (not recorded which). Receptors were obtained from an adult woman with Graves' disease, either hyperthyroidism or ophthalmopathy (not recorded which). Each CDR3 is given with its conserved first and last residue. D genes are given only for firm matches. The listing skips clone size in some rows; elsewhere it reads once, few, many or a size class.

d_call clone_size j_call v_call cdr3_nt cdr3_aa
TRBD1 NA TRBJ1-5 TRBV7-8 TGTGCCAGCAGGTCTGGGACAGGGGATCAGCCCCAGCATTTT CASRSGTGDQPQHF
NA few TRBJ1-2 TRBV9 TGTGCCAGCAGCGTAGACGGGGTAGACATCTGTGGCTACACCTTC CASSVDGVDICGYTF
TRBD2 many TRBJ2-2 TRBV6-6 TGTGCCAGCAGCTCCGGGACTAGCGGGGCGAACACCGGGGAGCTGTTTTTT CASSSGTSGANTGELFF
TRBD1 NA TRBJ1-5 TRBV7-6 TGTGCCAGCAGCTTAGACCCCGGGACAGGGGGCGATCAGCCCCAGCATTTT CASSLDPGTGGDQPQHF
NA few TRBJ1-2 TRBV7-2 TGTGCCAGCAGCTTAGCGCACGGTTATGGCTACACCTTC CASSLAHGYGYTF
TRBD1 many TRBJ1-1 TRBV6-1 TGTGCCACCAACAGGGGGTTGGACACTGAAGCTTTCTTT CATNRGLDTEAFF
NA many TRBJ2-2 TRBV7-3 TGTGCCAGCAGCTTAAACGTAGCTGCGAACACCGGGGAGCTGTTTTTT CASSLNVAANTGELFF
TRBD1 few TRBJ2-7 TRBV29-1 TGCAGCGCTGGATGGTGGGACAGGGGGTCCTACGAGCAGTACTTC CSAGWWDRGSYEQYF
TRBD1 NA TRBJ2-7 TRBV11-2 TGTGCCAGCAGCTCACTGACAGGGAAGCTTAACTACGAGCAGTACTTC CASSSLTGKLNYEQYF
NA NA TRBJ2-1 TRBV29-1 TGCAGCGTTGGACTTCATGGGGCAGATTACAATGAGCAGTTCTTC CSVGLHGADYNEQFF
NA NA TRBJ2-7 TRBV9 TGTGCCAGCAGCTTAACTGGGAGGAGGGGCTGCGAGCAGTACTTC CASSLTGRRGCEQYF
NA NA TRBJ2-5 TRBV24-1 TGTGCCACCAGTGATTTCTTGTCTGAAGAGACCCAGTACTTC CATSDFLSEETQYF
NA many TRBJ1-5 TRBV4-2 TGTGCCAGCAGCCAAGATTGGGGTTCCCAGCCCCAGCATTTT CASSQDWGSQPQHF
NA few TRBJ1-1 TRBV15 TGTGCCACCAGCACGAAGACGGGGGGCACTGAAGCTTTCTTT CATSTKTGGTEAFF
NA many TRBJ2-7 TRBV7-2 TGTGCCAGCAGTCTCGATGGCGTCCCTGGGGGCGAGCAGTACTTC CASSLDGVPGGEQYF
NA NA TRBJ2-5 TRBV20-1 TGCAGTGCTAGCGGCGGAGGGAACCAGTACTTC CSASGGGNQYF
NA NA TRBJ1-1 TRBV7-9 TGTGCCAGCAGCTCCCCACAAACGAACACTGAAGCTTTCTTT CASSSPQTNTEAFF
NA NA TRBJ1-5 TRBV20-1 TGCAGTGCAACAGTCCTCACCCAGCATTTT CSATVLTQHF
TRBD1 few TRBJ2-5 TRBV5-1 TGTGCCAGCAGCTTGGAACAGACAGGGCGCCAAGAGACCCAGTACTTC CASSLEQTGRQETQYF
TRBD1 NA TRBJ2-5 TRBV7-1 TGTGCCAGCAGCTCACCCCGGGACAGCGAAGAGACCCAGTACTTC CASSSPRDSEETQYF
TRBD2 NA TRBJ2-7 TRBV29-1 TGCAGCGTCGAGGGACTAGCGGGAGTGGTCGAGCAGTACTTC CSVEGLAGVVEQYF
NA many TRBJ1-2 TRBV19 TGTGCCAGTAGCCCTAGGACGGTTAACTATGGCTACACCTTC CASSPRTVNYGYTF
NA many TRBJ2-7 TRBV6-5 TGTGCCAGCAGTCCCTCGTGGGGAACCTACGAGCAGTACTTC CASSPSWGTYEQYF
NA NA TRBJ2-7 TRBV19 TGTGCCAGTAGTATAGACCCCGGGACGTCCTACGAGCAGTACTTC CASSIDPGTSYEQYF
NA many TRBJ2-7 TRBV7-2 TGTGCCAGCAGCTTAGGCCTACGTTACGAGCAGTACTTC CASSLGLRYEQYF
NA NA TRBJ2-2 TRBV6-5 TGTGCCAGCAGTTTGGAGGGAGAGAACACCGGGGAGCTGTTTTTT CASSLEGENTGELFF
NA NA TRBJ1-1 TRBV27 TGTGCCAGCAGTTTAGGGTATAGCGGGGCCACTGAAGCTTTCTTT CASSLGYSGATEAFF
NA NA TRBJ2-2 TRBV7-3 TGTGCCAACCAGAACACCGGGGAGCTGTTTTTT CANQNTGELFF
NA once TRBJ2-2 TRBV10-3 TGTGCCATCAGTGGCGGGGGCCTAAACACCGGGGAGCTGTTTTTT CAISGGGLNTGELFF
TRBD1 NA TRBJ1-6 TRBV20-1 TGCAGTGCTAGGGTCCCGGGACAGGGAGATTCACCCCTCCACTTT CSARVPGQGDSPLHF
TRBD1 NA TRBJ1-2 TRBV7-9 TGTGCCAGCAGCCACCGGGACAGGGGAAGGGTTGGCTACACCTTC CASSHRDRGRVGYTF
TRBD1 many TRBJ2-7 TRBV11-2 TGTGCCAGCAGCCCGAACAGGGGTAGGGCCGAGCAGTACTTC CASSPNRGRAEQYF
TRBD1 once TRBJ1-4 TRBV12-3/TRBV12-4 TGTGCCAGCAGGATGGACAGGGGAGGCGGTGAAAAACTGTTTTTT CASRMDRGGGEKLFF
TRBD1 NA TRBJ1-1 TRBV7-6 TGTGCCAGCAGTAAAAGACAGGGGAACACTGAAGCTTTCTTT CASSKRQGNTEAFF
NA NA TRBJ2-5 TRBV7-8 TGTGCCAGCACCTTCGGGCCAGCAGAGACCCAGTACTTC CASTFGPAETQYF
NA NA TRBJ1-5 TRBV7-9 TGTGCCAGCAGCTACCAGAGGGGGGCGAAAGGGCCGCCCCAGCATTTT CASSYQRGAKGPPQHF
NA NA TRBJ2-6 TRBV12-3/TRBV12-4 TGTGCCAGCAGTTTAGGGGTCGGGGCCAACGTCCTGACTTTC CASSLGVGANVLTF
NA many TRBJ1-3 TRBV9 TGTGCCAGCAGCGTATCCGGGGTGATGCGGCAGGGAAACACCATATATTTT CASSVSGVMRQGNTIYF
NA NA TRBJ2-7 TRBV10-3 TGTGCCATCAGTGAGTCGCCGGACAGAGCCTACGAGCAGTACTTC CAISESPDRAYEQYF
TRBD2 NA TRBJ2-5 TRBV14 TGTGCCAGCAGCCATAATAGCGGGAGAGGAGAGACCCAGTACTTC CASSHNSGRGETQYF